One sample yielded the 16 T cell receptor beta chains listed below, sequenced in a study of shared clonotypes between healthy human individuals (dated by TCRdb to about 2020). The protocol used for the library was the immunoSEQ multiplex PCR assay. Sourced from immuneACCESS, this table was stored by TCRdb with only in-frame sequences that have V and J called. A share of the clones is absent; for the studies checked, an unresolved V gene accounts for under half, and the remainder has no known explanation. The sample table records about 1,500,000 clones; roughly 95% of these occur just once. The ten top clones hold 1.2% of the sample. Sequencing was done on a sample of naive CD4+ T cells sorted from blood. The sample's cell subset or site label is to be understood as: CD45RA+ positively selected. The receptor source for this set is a man aged 25 to 40 in good health.

The V call is TRBV9, the J call TRBJ2-7, with D unclear. The germline V gene has CDR1 SGDLS and CDR2 YYNGEE. This CDR3 spans 13 amino acids. Trimming shortened V by 0 bases and J by 2 bases, and 6 bases separated the two germline ends. The CDR3 loop is CASSVGDPYEQYF. For the CDR3, the DNA is TGTGCCAGCAGCGTAGGCGACCCCTACGAGCAGTACTTC.

The J gene is TRBJ2-2, the V gene TRBV11-2; the match to TRBD1 covers 8 bases. The germline gives CDR1 SGHAT, CDR2 FQNNGV. There are 16 residues in the CDR3. Unmatched junction bases numbered 3, after V lost 1 base and J lost 2 bases. The CDR3 region is CASSLVSGGNTGELFF. In nucleotides, the CDR3 is TGTGCCAGCAGCTTAGTATCAGGGGGCAACACCGGGGAGCTGTTTTTT.

This sequence joins TRBV6-1 and TRBJ2-3; D uncertain. Germline-derived CDR1 and CDR2 are MNHNS and SASEGT. CDR3 length: 14 residues. The V and J ends lost 2 bases and 1 base respectively, with 7 bases between them. This CDR3 reads CASSERVRTDTQYF. The CDR3 nucleotides are TGTGCCAGCAGTGAACGGGTGCGCACAGATACGCAGTATTTT.

J is TRBJ2-3 and V is TRBV27; unclear D gene. Trimming removed 2 bases at V and 0 bases at J, with 6 bases between. The CDR3 totals 14 residues. Germline V gives CDR1 MNHEY, CDR2 SMNVEV (reference sequence). CDR3 bases: TGTGCCAGCAGTTTAGGGATTAGCACAGATACGCAGTATTTT. As protein: CASSLGISTDTQYF.

This chain uses TRBV25-1 with TRBJ2-5, with 9 bases identical to TRBD2. The junction had 10 bases not matched to a gene; V was cut back by 0 bases and J by 2 bases. Germline V lookup: CDR1 MGHDK, CDR2 SYGVNS. The CDR3 spans 18 residues. CDR3 nucleotides: TGTGCCAGCAGTGAATATGATCTAGCGGGACTTCGACAAGAGACCCAGTACTTC. Its protein is CASSEYDLAGLRQETQYF.

This clone appeared once. V gene TRBV2 combines with J gene TRBJ2-6; D uncertain. The V and J ends lost 1 base and 0 bases respectively, with 4 bases between them. The CDR3 has 15 residues. Germline CDR1 is SNHLY and CDR2 is FYNNEI. DNA for the CDR3: TGTGCCAGCAGTGAAGGTAGCTCTGGGGCCAACGTCCTGACTTTC. Translation gives CASSEGSSGANVLTF.

V gene TRBV5-1 combines with J gene TRBJ2-7; D gene ambiguous. Trimming removed 0 bases at V and 4 bases at J, with 11 bases between. This CDR3 is built from 14 residues. The germline V gene has CDR1 SGHRS and CDR2 YFSETQ. The CDR3 nucleotides read TGCGCCAGCAGCTTGGGTTTGCTGGAGTACGAGCAGTACTTC. It encodes CASSLGLLEYEQYF.

The V and J genes are TRBV7-9 and TRBJ2-2, with D hard to call. V was trimmed by 3 bases and J by 4 bases, leaving 6 bases between them. The CDR3 is made up of 13 amino acids. The germline CDR1 and CDR2 sequences are SEHNR and FQNEAQ (reference sequence). The CDR3 is CASSFGPTGELFF. The CDR3, as DNA: TGTGCCAGCAGCTTTGGACCCACCGGGGAGCTGTTTTTT.

The V and J genes are TRBV28 and TRBJ2-7; the D gene is possibly TRBD1 (5 bases). CDR3 length: 14 residues. Germline lookup yields CDR1 MDHEN and CDR2 SYDVKM. V was trimmed by 7 bases and J by 2 bases, leaving 15 bases between them. Written as DNA, the CDR3 is TGTGCCAGCACATCGAACAGGAGAACCTACGAGCAGTACTTC. Encoded protein: CASTSNRRTYEQYF.

A word on this clone: In the same sample, other DNA sequences code for this CDR3. V gene TRBV2 combines with J gene TRBJ2-7; D gene ambiguous. This CDR3 spans 12 amino acids. Looked up from germline, CDR1 is SNHLY and CDR2 is FYNNEI. Trimming shortened V by 6 bases and J by 2 bases, and 8 bases separated the two germline ends. CDR3 in amino acids: CASRSDTYEQYF. CDR3 nucleotides: TGTGCCAGCAGAAGCGACACCTACGAGCAGTACTTC.

This chain uses TRBV5-4 with TRBJ2-7, with D perhaps TRBD1 (6 bases). The CDR3 runs to 13 residues. CDR1 and CDR2 (germline): SGHNT, YYREEE (reference sequence). V dropped 2 bases and J dropped 2 bases, with 8 bases sitting between them. The CDR3 nucleotides read TGTGCCAGCAGCTTCAGGGACACCTACGAGCAGTACTTC. Its translation is CASSFRDTYEQYF.

Details on this clone: Other DNA sequences within the sample encode an identical CDR3. The rearrangement joins TRBV14 to TRBJ2-7; a possible D gene is TRBD1 (5 bases). V lost 2 bases and J 3 bases, leaving 8 bases between the germline ends. There are 13 residues in the CDR3. Per germline, CDR1 SGHDN and CDR2 FVKESK. The CDR3: CASSQIRGYEQYF. The CDR3 DNA is TGTGCCAGCAGCCAAATTAGGGGCTACGAGCAGTACTTC. The whole variable domain, filled in from reference TRBV14 and TRBJ2-7, reads EAGVTQFPSHSVIEKGQTVTLRCDPISGHDNLYWYRRVMGKEIKFLLHFVKESKQDESGMPNNRFLAERTGGTYSTLKVQPAELEDSGVYFCASSQIRGYEQYFGPGTRLTVT.

The chain has TRBV12-5 and TRBJ2-7; D possibly corresponds to TRBD1 (5 bases). V dropped 1 base and J dropped 4 bases, with 17 bases sitting between them. The CDR3 is 16 residues long. Per germline, CDR1 LGHNT and CDR2 FRNRAP. CDR3 in amino acids: CASGLGLAGKPYEQYF. CDR3 DNA: TGTGCTAGTGGTTTGGGATTAGCAGGGAAACCGTACGAGCAGTACTTC.

The chain joins TRBV6-5 to TRBJ2-3; perhaps D is TRBD1 or TRBD2 (7 bases each). The CDR3 runs 16 residues. Germline assignment: CDR1 MNHEY and CDR2 SVGAGI. Trimming removed 2 bases at V and 4 bases at J, with 16 bases between. The CDR3 reads CASSYLGRGRADTQYF. As DNA, the CDR3 is TGTGCCAGCAGTTACCTTGGCAGGGGGAGGGCAGATACGCAGTATTTT.

This clone was found a few times. J is TRBJ2-7 and V is TRBV11-2, with no clear D. The V end was cut by 4 bases, the J end by 5 bases, with 18 bases between. CDR1 and CDR2 from the germline V gene are SGHAT and FQNNGV. The CDR3 extends over 15 amino acids. CDR3 amino acids: CASSSPRVALHEQYF. Here the CDR3 DNA reads TGTGCCAGCAGCTCCCCCCGAGTAGCATTACACGAGCAGTACTTC.

This chain uses TRBV5-6 with TRBJ2-1, with D hard to call. V shed 2 bases and J shed 3 bases, with 12 bases lying between them. Germline CDR1 and CDR2: SGHDT and YYEEEE. This CDR3 is 15 amino acids long. The CDR3 here is CASSFFHILYNEQFF. The DNA of the CDR3 is TGTGCCAGCAGCTTCTTCCACATCCTCTACAATGAGCAGTTCTTC.